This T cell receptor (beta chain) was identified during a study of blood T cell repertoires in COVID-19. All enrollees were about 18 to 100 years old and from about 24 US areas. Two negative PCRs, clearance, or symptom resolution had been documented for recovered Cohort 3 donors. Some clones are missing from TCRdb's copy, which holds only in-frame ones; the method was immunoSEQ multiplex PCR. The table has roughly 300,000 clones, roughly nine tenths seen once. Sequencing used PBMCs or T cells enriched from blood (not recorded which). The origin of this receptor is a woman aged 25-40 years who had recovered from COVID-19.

Written as DNA, the CDR3 is TGCAGCGTTCGGGGACAGGGTCTCTCTAGTGAAAAACTGTTTTTT. Translated, it gives CSVRGQGLSSEKLFF. V usage is TRBV29-1 and J usage is TRBJ1-4; 9 nucleotides line up with TRBD1. The CDR3 sequence is 15 residues long. Germline CDR1 and CDR2: SQVTM and ANQGSEA. The trim removed 5 bases at V and 7 bases at J, leaving 11 bases unmatched.